This entry lists 23 T cell receptor beta chains sequenced from one sample in a study of cytomegalovirus exposure and HLA in healthy donors. Repertoires were generated with immunoSEQ multiplex PCR, while TCRdb's copy carries only in-frame clones and drops some. The table includes over 120,000 clones, approximately 94% detected once. The source material was PBMCs. The receptors were gathered from a man aged 18 to 35 in good health and CMV-seropositive.

This chain links TRBV27 with TRBJ2-7, with TRBD1 matching over 8 bases. V was pared by 5 bases and J by 3 bases, with 3 bases of the junction left unmatched. In germline, CDR1 is MNHEY, CDR2 SMNVEV (reference sequence). The CDR3 contains 13 residues. The CDR3 DNA reads TGTGCCAGCAGTGTAACAGGGGGCTACGAGCAGTACTTC. This encodes CASSVTGGYEQYF.

CDR3 sequence reads: CASRDRGYNTGELFF. The CDR3 DNA reads as TGTGCCAGCCGCGACAGGGGCTACAACACCGGGGAGCTGTTTTTT. The V and J genes are TRBV11-2 and TRBJ2-2; 8 bases agree with TRBD1. The trim removed 8 bases at V and 2 bases at J, leaving 7 bases unmatched. The CDR3 length is 15 residues. Germline CDR1 is SGHAT and CDR2 is FQNNGV.

The rearrangement joins TRBV5-6 to TRBJ2-5; no definite D call. This CDR3 has 14 amino acids. Trimming shortened V by 0 bases and J by 1 base, and 7 bases separated the two germline ends. Per germline, CDR1 SGHDT and CDR2 YYEEEE. CDR3 region: CASSLEQLQETQYF. The CDR3 bases are TGTGCCAGCAGCTTGGAACAGCTCCAAGAGACCCAGTACTTC.

The chain employs TRBV27 and TRBJ2-6, with TRBD2 as a possible D gene (6 bases). Trimming removed 3 bases from V and 4 bases from J, with 10 bases in between. CDR1 is MNHEY and CDR2 is SMNVEV in the germline V gene (reference sequence). The CDR3 consists of 15 residues. CDR3 coding DNA: TGTGCCAGCAGTTTTGTAGCGGCCGGGGCCAACGTCCTGACTTTC. Translating gives CASSFVAAGANVLTF.

V is TRBV27 and J is TRBJ2-1, with 8 bases aligning to TRBD2. V was pared by 3 bases and J by 5 bases, with 6 bases of the junction left unmatched. CDR1 and CDR2 (germline): MNHEY, SMNVEV (reference sequence). The CDR3 covers 15 residues. The CDR3 DNA reads TGTGCCAGCAGTTTCGGGACTAGGGGTCACAATGAGCAGTTCTTC. This translates into CASSFGTRGHNEQFF.

The CDR3 nucleotides are TGTGCCAGTAGTGAAAAGACAGGTATTAGCTCCTACAATGAGCAGTTCTTC. This translates into CASSEKTGISSYNEQFF. The V and J genes are TRBV19 and TRBJ2-1; D possibly corresponds to TRBD1 (6 bases). Trimming pared 5 bases from V and 0 bases from J, leaving 17 bases between. CDR3 length: 17 residues. Germline CDR1 is LNHDA and CDR2 is SQIVND (reference sequence).

The chain is built from TRBV2 and TRBJ2-2; 10 positions agree with TRBD2. V shed 8 bases and J 4 bases; nucleotides not matched to a gene: 10. Germline assignment: CDR1 SNHLY and CDR2 FYNNEI. CDR3 length equals 16 residues. The DNA of the CDR3 is TGTGCCAGCGGAAGCTCTAGCGGGAGTGTCACCGGGGAGCTGTTTTTT. Its translation is CASGSSSGSVTGELFF.

The chain is built from TRBV7-9 and TRBJ1-2, with D uncertain. The CDR3 sequence is 13 residues long. V was clipped by 5 bases and J by 6 bases, with 13 bases between them. Germline loops: CDR1 SEHNR, CDR2 FQNEAQ (reference sequence). DNA of the CDR3: TGTGCCAGCAGCCCCAGACATTTAGATGGCTACACCTTC. Translation gives CASSPRHLDGYTF.

This rearrangement joins TRBV2 to TRBJ1-3; tentative D call: TRBD1 (6 bases). Germline assignment: CDR1 SNHLY and CDR2 FYNNEI. This CDR3 has 14 amino acids. Trimming took off 6 bases at V and 1 base at J, with 10 bases between the two ends. In nucleotides, the CDR3 is TGTGCCAGCAGCGCGGACAGATCTGGAAACACCATATATTTT. Protein sequence: CASSADRSGNTIYF.

This clone was counted a few times. V is TRBV6-4 and J is TRBJ2-5; no reliable D call. Trimming cost V 7 bases and J 13 bases, with 13 bases left between them. Germline CDR1 is MRHNA and CDR2 is SNTAGT. The CDR3 is 10 amino acids. CDR3 DNA: TGTGCCAGCAAGACTTTCTGGAGGTACTTC. It translates to CASKTFWRYF.

The chain links TRBV29-1 to TRBJ1-5, with TRBD1 matching over 7 bases. J was trimmed by 4 bases and V by 8 bases; bases with no gene match: 8. This CDR3 is 13 amino acids long. Germline CDR1 and CDR2: SQVTM and ANQGSEA. The CDR3 protein is CSPDRRMNQPQHF. The CDR3 coding sequence is TGCAGCCCGGACAGGCGTATGAATCAGCCCCAGCATTTT.

The V and J genes are TRBV13 and TRBJ1-1; D gene uncertain. In germline, CDR1 is PRHDT, CDR2 FYEKMQ (reference sequence). CDR3 size: 14 residues. Trimming shortened V by 0 bases and J by 1 base, and 6 bases separated the two germline ends. The CDR3 DNA reads TGTGCCAGCAGCTTAGGACGCAGGAACACTGAAGCTTTCTTT. This gives the protein CASSLGRRNTEAFF.

V is TRBV9 and J is TRBJ2-5; TRBD2 matches 8 bases. With V trimmed by 6 bases and J by 3 bases, 7 bases remained unmatched. The V gene's germline CDR1 is SGDLS and CDR2 YYNGEE. There are 14 residues in the CDR3. Here the CDR3 reads CASTVSGIEETQYF. The CDR3 region has the DNA TGTGCCAGCACTGTTAGCGGGATTGAAGAGACCCAGTACTTC. Filled out from reference TRBV9 and TRBJ2-5, the complete variable domain reads DSGVTQTPKHLITATGQRVTLRCSPRSGDLSVYWYQQSLDQGLQFLIQYYNGEERAKGNILERFSAQQFPDLHSELNLSSLELGDSALYFCASTVSGIEETQYFGPGTRLLVL.

The chain recombines TRBV5-1 with TRBJ2-1; 15 positions match TRBD2. J lost 5 bases, V lost 3 bases, and 12 bases had no gene match. The CDR3 has 19 amino acids. Germline V gene data show CDR1 as SGHRS and CDR2 as YFSETQ. CDR3 DNA: TGCGCCAGCAGCTCCCCAGGGACTAGCGGGAGGACGTCCCACAATGAGCAGTTCTTC. This encodes CASSSPGTSGRTSHNEQFF.

V is TRBV28 and J is TRBJ2-3; 10 bases are shared with TRBD1. This CDR3 comprises 16 residues. V was clipped by 4 bases and J by 5 bases; unmatched bases: 9. Germline-derived CDR1 and CDR2 are MDHEN and SYDVKM. The CDR3 loop is CASSSPGTGDIDTQYF. CDR3 nucleotide sequence: TGTGCCAGCAGTTCCCCAGGGACAGGGGATATAGATACGCAGTATTTT.

The chain links TRBV28 to TRBJ2-7; possible D gene TRBD2, 5 bases. V was clipped by 5 bases and J by 4 bases, with 9 bases between them. Germline CDR1 reads MDHEN; CDR2 reads SYDVKM. The CDR3 totals 12 residues. CDR3 DNA: TGTGCCAGCAGTGGCCCGGGGTACGAGCAGTACTTC. Translated, it gives CASSGPGYEQYF. Full variable domain (missing parts from reference TRBV28 and TRBJ2-7): DVKVTQSSRYLVKRTGEKVFLECVQDMDHENMFWYRQDPGLGLRLIYFSYDVKMKEKGDIPEGYSVSREKKERFSLILESASTNQTSMYLCASSGPGYEQYFGPGTRLTVT.

The J gene is TRBJ1-2, the V gene TRBV14, with TRBD1 identical over 10 bases. The CDR3 is 15 residues long. V dropped 1 base and J dropped 4; count of bases not matched to a gene: 3. In germline, CDR1 is SGHDN, CDR2 FVKESK. CDR3 region: CASSQGGQGGYGYTF. The CDR3 bases are TGTGCCAGCAGCCAAGGAGGACAGGGGGGCTATGGCTACACCTTC.

V usage is TRBV30 and J usage is TRBJ1-4; possible D gene TRBD1, 5 bases. The V end was cut by 6 bases, the J end by 6 bases, with 17 bases between. This CDR3 is 14 amino acids long. Germline CDR1 is GTSNPN and CDR2 is SVGIG (reference sequence). CDR3 nucleotides: TGTGCCTGCCCCGGAGGGGTGTTTTATGAAAAACTGTTTTTT. Residues: CACPGGVFYEKLFF. Variable domain in full (rest from reference TRBV30 and TRBJ1-4): SQTIHQWPATLVQPVGSPLSLECTVEGTSNPNLYWYRQAAGRGLQLLFYSVGIGQISSEVPQNLSASRPQDRQFILSSKKLLLSDSGFYLCACPGGVFYEKLFFGSGTQLSVL.

The chain links TRBV20-1 to TRBJ2-7; no reliable D call. Germline V gives CDR1 DFQATT, CDR2 SNEGSKA (reference sequence). V was cut by 1 base and J by 6 bases, with 7 bases left in between. The CDR3 length is 11 residues. In DNA, the CDR3 is TGCAGTGCTAGAGGACGAGGCGAGCAGTACTTC. Its protein product is CSARGRGEQYF.

V and J are TRBV6-1 and TRBJ2-7; TRBD1 aligns across 10 bases. V lost 4 bases, J lost 0 bases, and 12 bases stayed unmatched. This CDR3 has 18 residues. Looked up from germline, CDR1 is MNHNS and CDR2 is SASEGT. In DNA, the CDR3 is TGTGCCAGCAGTGTGTCCCGGGACAGGGGCTCCAGCTCCTACGAGCAGTACTTC. Protein product: CASSVSRDRGSSSYEQYF.

This clone was observed a single time. The genes are TRBV25-1 and TRBJ2-7; a weak D match, TRBD2 (6 bases). CDR1 is MGHDK and CDR2 is SYGVNS in the germline V gene. V was shortened by 4 bases and J by 4 bases, with 11 bases between the two germline ends. This CDR3 comprises 13 residues. CDR3 DNA: TGTGCCAGCAGTGGGGGACTTCGTTACGAGCAGTACTTC. It specifies CASSGGLRYEQYF.

CDR3 protein: CASSTGTGVNEQYF. The CDR3 DNA is TGTGCCAGCAGTACCGGGACAGGGGTTAACGAGCAGTACTTC. The gene calls are TRBV6-5 and TRBJ2-7, with 10 bases matching TRBD1. The CDR3 has 14 amino acids. Germline loops: CDR1 MNHEY, CDR2 SVGAGI. V lost 5 bases, J lost 5 bases, and 6 bases stayed unmatched.

This rearrangement joins TRBV28 to TRBJ2-5; 9 bases fit TRBD2. The germline gives CDR1 MDHEN, CDR2 SYDVKM. V was pared by 4 bases and J by 5 bases, with 14 bases of the junction left unmatched. The CDR3 is 17 residues long. In DNA form, the CDR3 reads TGTGCCAGCAGTTCCGTAGCGGGAGTTAAGGGTGCGGAGACCCAGTACTTC. Its translation: CASSSVAGVKGAETQYF.